These 22 T cell receptor beta chains originate from one sample sequenced in a study of T cell changes during pregnancy in multiple sclerosis. Using immunoSEQ multiplex PCR, the repertoire was profiled, and TCRdb retains in-frame clones only, with some absent. The table lists 35,000 to 40,000 clones, about 88% of them singletons. The input for sequencing was CD8+ T cells from peripheral blood mononuclear cells, taken in the third trimester of pregnancy. The receptors come from a female donor with multiple sclerosis, enrolled in a pregnancy study.

This clone was picked up one time. A read error may account for a junction end that differs from germline. The chain links TRBV5-1 to TRBJ1-3; D uncertain. Germline CDR1 and CDR2: SGHRS and YFSETQ. CDR3 length equals 16 residues. The CDR3 nucleotides read TGTGCCAGCAGCTTGGATGCAGAAATGCTCGGAAACACCATATATTTT. Translating it yields CASSLDAEMLGNTIYF.

This chain links TRBV19 with TRBJ1-5; TRBD1 agrees at 9 bases. V was pared by 5 bases and J by 0 bases, with 14 bases of the junction left unmatched. Germline values: CDR1 LNHDA, CDR2 SQIVND (reference sequence). The CDR3 is 19 residues long. The CDR3 nucleotides are TGTGCCAGTAGTGAACAGGGGGCGCAGGGGGGGTATAGCAATCAGCCCCAGCATTTT. Translation gives CASSEQGAQGGYSNQPQHF.

The chain joins TRBV7-9 to TRBJ1-1; D gene ambiguous. The V end was cut by 3 bases, the J end by 7 bases, with 9 bases between. This CDR3 is 12 amino acids long. Germline lookup yields CDR1 SEHNR and CDR2 FQNEAQ (reference sequence). The DNA for the CDR3 is TGTGCCAGCAGCTTCTGGCCTTATGAAGCTTTCTTT. Translated: CASSFWPYEAFF.

The rearrangement joins TRBV6-5 to TRBJ2-5; possibly TRBD2 for D (5 bases). The V end was cut by 5 bases, the J end by 2 bases, with 9 bases between. The germline CDR1 and CDR2 sequences are MNHEY and SVGAGI. The CDR3 loop spans 13 amino acids. CDR3 sequence reads: CASSRGLQETQYF. CDR3 coding DNA: TGTGCCAGCAGTCGCGGGTTACAAGAGACCCAGTACTTC.

This chain's CDR3 is CASSRSPGTGNNEQYF. The CDR3 DNA follows: TGTGCCAGCAGTAGAAGTCCCGGGACAGGGAATAACGAGCAGTACTTC. This chain links TRBV27 with TRBJ2-7; 9 bases are a match to TRBD1. CDR3 length equals 16 residues. The germline gives CDR1 MNHEY, CDR2 SMNVEV (reference sequence). The V gene end was trimmed by 5 bases and the J gene end by 5 bases; junction bases not matched to a gene: 13.

A remark on this clone: A much larger clonotype is one base distant, so this may be a read error. The same CDR3 is also encoded by other DNA sequences in this sample. This sequence joins TRBV6-1 and TRBJ2-5; 11 nucleotides line up with TRBD2. CDR1 and CDR2 (germline): MNHNS, SASEGT. Trimming at V came to 2 bases and at J to 2 bases, leaving 1 base not matched to a gene. The CDR3 is 15 residues long. The CDR3 DNA is TGTGCCAGCAGTGAATTAGCGGGGGGGCAAGAGACCCAGTACTTC. Protein: CASSELAGGQETQYF.

CDR3 protein: CASSSGQGPEQYF. The DNA for the CDR3 is TGTGCCAGTAGTTCAGGACAGGGACCCGAGCAGTACTTC. The V and J genes are TRBV19 and TRBJ2-7; 8 bases agree with TRBD1. V dropped 5 bases and J dropped 6; count of bases not matched to a gene: 6. CDR3 length: 13 residues. Germline V CDR1 and CDR2: LNHDA, SQIVND (reference sequence).

The chain has TRBV4-3 and TRBJ1-1, with 7 bases aligning to TRBD1. Germline loops: CDR1 LGHNA, CDR2 YSLEER. J was trimmed by 3 bases and V by 1 base; bases with no gene match: 5. The CDR3 is 15 residues long. DNA of the CDR3: TGCGCCAGCAGCCAAGGGACTGGGACAGACACTGAAGCTTTCTTT. Its translation is CASSQGTGTDTEAFF.

CDR3 residues: CASSLDEQFF. The CDR3 DNA follows: TGTGCCAGCAGTCTTGATGAGCAGTTCTTC. The gene calls are TRBV28 and TRBJ2-1; no definite D call. Per the germline V gene, CDR1 is MDHEN and CDR2 is SYDVKM. With 5 bases removed from V and 8 bases from J, the gap between germline ends came to 4 bases. The CDR3 consists of 10 residues.

This chain uses TRBV6-5 with TRBJ1-5; D remains unclear. The length of the CDR3 is 12 residues. Germline loops: CDR1 MNHEY, CDR2 SVGAGI. The V end lost 0 bases, the J end lost 11 bases, and 8 bases lay between the germline ends. CDR3: CASSYSGGTQHF. The DNA of the CDR3 is TGTGCCAGCAGTTACTCCGGAGGGACCCAGCATTTT.

V usage is TRBV30 and J usage is TRBJ1-2, with 9 bases matching TRBD1. V was clipped by 5 bases and J by 3 bases; unmatched bases: 10. There are 15 residues in the CDR3. Germline loops: CDR1 GTSNPN, CDR2 SVGIG (reference sequence). DNA of the CDR3: TGTGCCTGGGGCCCTGGGACAGGGAATCACTATGGCTACACCTTC. It translates to CAWGPGTGNHYGYTF.

The chain combines TRBV5-1 with TRBJ2-7; TRBD1 agrees at 10 bases. The CDR3 is made up of 13 amino acids. Germline V CDR1 and CDR2: SGHRS, YFSETQ. The V gene end was trimmed by 4 bases and the J gene end by 6 bases; junction bases not matched to a gene: 4. CDR3: CASSPGQGFEQYF. CDR3 bases: TGCGCCAGCAGCCCGGGACAGGGGTTCGAGCAGTACTTC.

The rearrangement uses TRBV9 and TRBJ2-7, with TRBD1 matching 9 bases. Germline V lookup: CDR1 SGDLS, CDR2 YYNGEE. Trimming removed 4 bases from V and 6 bases from J; junction bases left unmatched: 11. CDR3 length equals 15 residues. The CDR3 loop reads CASSLFPGQGGEQYF. The CDR3 bases are TGTGCCAGCAGCCTCTTCCCGGGACAGGGTGGCGAGCAGTACTTC.

This clone has a handful of counts. V is TRBV18 and J is TRBJ1-4; the D gene is possibly TRBD1 (5 bases). V shed 3 bases and J shed 0 bases, with 20 bases lying between them. Germline V gives CDR1 KGHSH, CDR2 LQKENI. The CDR3 sequence is 19 residues long. The CDR3 DNA reads TGTGCCAGCTCACCCACTCCGGCAGGGAGGGCGGCAACTAATGAAAAACTGTTTTTT. It translates to CASSPTPAGRAATNEKLFF.

The gene calls are TRBV29-1 and TRBJ1-4; D gene unclear. This CDR3 contains 13 residues. Trimming stripped 4 bases from V and 0 bases from J, with 6 bases between. The germline CDR1 and CDR2 sequences are SQVTM and ANQGSEA. The CDR3 here is CSVVIATNEKLFF. The CDR3 DNA sequence: TGCAGCGTTGTTATTGCAACTAATGAAAAACTGTTTTTT.

The chain joins TRBV29-1 to TRBJ1-2; D ambiguous. The CDR3 sequence is 13 residues long. CDR1 and CDR2 from the germline V gene are SQVTM and ANQGSEA. With 0 bases removed from V and 7 bases from J, the gap between germline ends came to 12 bases. The CDR3 DNA reads as TGCAGCGTTGAAGAGGAGGGAGGAAGTGGCTACACCTTC. It encodes CSVEEEGGSGYTF.

The J gene is TRBJ1-1, the V gene TRBV6-5; 7 bases fit TRBD1. Germline values: CDR1 MNHEY, CDR2 SVGAGI. The ends lost 1 base at V and 4 bases at J; junction bases unmatched: 9. The CDR3 is 16 residues long. The DNA of the CDR3 is TGTGCCAGCAGTTACTGGGCCCAGACAGGGTTCACTGAAGCTTTCTTT. It yields the protein CASSYWAQTGFTEAFF.

V and J are TRBV2 and TRBJ1-2; D gene unclear. CDR3 length: 13 amino acids. Trimming removed 4 bases at V and 8 bases at J, with 14 bases between. Germline CDR1 SNHLY, CDR2 FYNNEI. The CDR3 DNA reads TGTGCCAGCAGTGTCCCGGGTGCGGGGGGCTACACCTTC. It encodes CASSVPGAGGYTF.

The chain combines TRBV10-3 with TRBJ1-4, with 7 bases that match TRBD1. CDR3 length equals 15 residues. The trim removed 2 bases at V and 3 bases at J, leaving 3 bases unmatched. Germline lookup yields CDR1 ENHRY and CDR2 SYGVKD. CDR3 bases: TGTGCCATCAGTGAGCCTGGGACAGCTAATGAAAAACTGTTTTTT. Residues: CAISEPGTANEKLFF.

In this sample, this clone turned up a few times. The chain couples TRBV4-2 to TRBJ1-1; the D gene is possibly TRBD1 (6 bases). There are 13 residues in the CDR3. The germline CDR1 and CDR2 sequences are LGHNA and YNFKEQ. Trimming shortened V by 4 bases and J by 1 base, and 7 bases separated the two germline ends. The CDR3, as DNA: TGTGCCAGCAGCCGACAGGAGAACACTGAAGCTTTCTTT. Translation: CASSRQENTEAFF.

This clone has just one count. The chain couples TRBV15 to TRBJ1-1; D unresolved. Between the trimmed V and J ends, which lost 4 bases and 4 bases, there was a span of 16 bases. CDR3 length equals 15 residues. Germline V gene data show CDR1 as LNHNV and CDR2 as YYDKDF (reference sequence). This CDR3 is CATSTWRTGSTEAFF. Here the CDR3 DNA reads TGTGCCACCAGCACATGGAGAACCGGCAGCACTGAAGCTTTCTTT.

For this clone: One end of the junction fails to match germline, which may point to a read error. CDR3 protein: CASSYQTGDNF. CDR3 DNA: TGTGCCAGCAGTTACCAAACAGGGGATAACTTC. V and J are TRBV6-6 and TRBJ2-7; 7 positions match TRBD1. This CDR3 is built from 11 residues. Germline V gene data show CDR1 as MNHNY and CDR2 as SVGAGI (reference sequence).